This entry is about one T cell receptor beta chain. Its specificity is unknown. RNA was extracted from bulk tissue without any cell sorting. Chemotherapy-naive patients with new lung cancer underwent thoracic surgery in China, August–late 2014. A modified ARM-PCR protocol with three rounds of nested PCR amplified TCRbeta. TCRdb processed the multiplex PCR reads anew with MiXCR; each CDR3 protein has one entry. This table has around 210,000 distinct CDR3 sequences, 70% to 75% appearing once. This sample stems from a study of tumor and adjacent non-tumor tissue in lung cancer. Study as a whole: Histology: around twelve adenocarcinoma, a couple of squamous cell carcinoma, 1 small cell lung cancer. General study points: Tumor tissue had significantly higher TCR diversity than normal lung. Shorter survival was associated with higher TCR diversity in tumors.

Trimming took 4 bases from V and 0 from J; bases not matched to a gene: 5. Germline V lookup: CDR1 LGHNA, CDR2 YNFKEQ. The CDR3 runs to 17 residues. Sequenced sample: lung tumor tissue. V usage is TRBV4-2 and J usage is TRBJ2-2; 10 bases agree with TRBD1. This receptor was identified in a man in his 60s with non-small cell lung cancer. CDR3 DNA sequence: TGTGCCAGCAGCCTGCGGGGGACAGGGGCGAACACCGGGGAGCTGTTTTTT. Encoded protein: CASSLRGTGANTGELFF.